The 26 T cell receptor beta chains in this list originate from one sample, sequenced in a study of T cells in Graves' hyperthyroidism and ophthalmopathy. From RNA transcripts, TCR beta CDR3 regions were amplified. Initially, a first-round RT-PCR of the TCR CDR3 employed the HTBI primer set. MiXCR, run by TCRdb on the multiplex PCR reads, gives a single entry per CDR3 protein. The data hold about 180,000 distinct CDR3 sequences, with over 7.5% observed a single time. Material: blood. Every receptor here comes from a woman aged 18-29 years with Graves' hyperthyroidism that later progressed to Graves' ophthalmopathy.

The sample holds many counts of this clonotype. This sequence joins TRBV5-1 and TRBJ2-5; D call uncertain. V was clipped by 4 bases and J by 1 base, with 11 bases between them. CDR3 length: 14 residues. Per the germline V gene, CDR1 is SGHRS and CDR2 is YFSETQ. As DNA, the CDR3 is TGCGCCAGCAGCACCGCGCGGACCCAAGAGACCCAGTACTTC. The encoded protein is CASSTARTQETQYF.

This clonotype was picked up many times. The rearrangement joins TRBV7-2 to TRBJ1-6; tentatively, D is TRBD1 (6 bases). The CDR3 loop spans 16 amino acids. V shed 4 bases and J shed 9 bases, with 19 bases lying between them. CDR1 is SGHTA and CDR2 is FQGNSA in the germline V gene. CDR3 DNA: TGTGCCAGCAGCTCTCAGGGGAGCCGTAATGCTTCACCCCTCCACTTT. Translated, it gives CASSSQGSRNASPLHF. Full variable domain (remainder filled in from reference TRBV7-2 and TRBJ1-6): GAGVSQSPSNKVTEKGKDVELRCDPISGHTALYWYRQSLGQGLEFLIYFQGNSAPDKSGLPSDRFSAERTGGSVSTLTIQRTQQEDSAVYLCASSSQGSRNASPLHFGNGTRLTVT.

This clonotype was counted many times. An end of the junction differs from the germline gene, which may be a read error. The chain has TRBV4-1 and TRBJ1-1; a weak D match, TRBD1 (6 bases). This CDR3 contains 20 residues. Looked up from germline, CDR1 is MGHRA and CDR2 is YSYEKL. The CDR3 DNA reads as TGCGCCAGCAGGCAAGACGAACTCGGGGCCTTGACAGGCGTGAACACTGAAGCTTTCTTT. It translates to CASRQDELGALTGVNTEAFF.

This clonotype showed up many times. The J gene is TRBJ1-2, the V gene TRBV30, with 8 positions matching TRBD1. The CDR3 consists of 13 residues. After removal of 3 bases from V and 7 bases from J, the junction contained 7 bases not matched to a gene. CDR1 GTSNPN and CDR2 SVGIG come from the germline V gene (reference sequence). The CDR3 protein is CAWRNTGGSGYTF. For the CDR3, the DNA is TGTGCCTGGAGGAATACAGGGGGATCTGGCTACACCTTC.

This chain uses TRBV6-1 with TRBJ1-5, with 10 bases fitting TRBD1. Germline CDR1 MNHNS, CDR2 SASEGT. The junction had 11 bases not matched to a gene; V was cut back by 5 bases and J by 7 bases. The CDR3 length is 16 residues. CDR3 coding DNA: TGTGCCAGCAGTCCCCGGGACAGGGGAGTTCGGCAGCCCCAGCATTTT. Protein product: CASSPRDRGVRQPQHF.

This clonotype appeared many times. The CDR3 bases are TGCAGTGCTAGAAAACCCACAGATACGCAGTATTTT. Its protein is CSARKPTDTQYF. The chain is built from TRBV20-1 and TRBJ2-3; D unresolved. Germline assignment: CDR1 DFQATT and CDR2 SNEGSKA (reference sequence). V was pared by 2 bases and J by 2 bases, with 5 bases between. The CDR3 has 12 amino acids.

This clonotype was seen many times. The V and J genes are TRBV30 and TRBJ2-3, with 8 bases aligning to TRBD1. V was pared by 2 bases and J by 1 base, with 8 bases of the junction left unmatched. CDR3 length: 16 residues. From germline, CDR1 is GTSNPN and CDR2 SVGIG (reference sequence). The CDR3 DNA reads TGTGCCTGGAGTCACCAGGACAGGGTCCGCACAGATACGCAGTATTTT. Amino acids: CAWSHQDRVRTDTQYF.

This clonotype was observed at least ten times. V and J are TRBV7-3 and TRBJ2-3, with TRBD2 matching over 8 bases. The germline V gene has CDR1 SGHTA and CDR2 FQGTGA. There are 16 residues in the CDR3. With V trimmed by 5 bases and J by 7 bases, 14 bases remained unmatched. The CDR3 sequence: CASSPGGGDHMHTQYF. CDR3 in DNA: TGTGCCAGCAGCCCCGGGGGGGGGGACCACATGCATACGCAGTATTTT.

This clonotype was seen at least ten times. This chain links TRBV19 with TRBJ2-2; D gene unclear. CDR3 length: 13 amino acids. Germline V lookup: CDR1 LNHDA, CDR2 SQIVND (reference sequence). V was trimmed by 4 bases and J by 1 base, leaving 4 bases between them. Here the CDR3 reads CASSRRNTGELFF. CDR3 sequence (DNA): TGTGCCAGTAGTAGGAGGAACACCGGGGAGCTGTTTTTT. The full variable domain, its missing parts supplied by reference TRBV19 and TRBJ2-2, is DGGITQSPKYLFRKEGQNVTLSCEQNLNHDAMYWYRQDPGQGLRLIYYSQIVNDFQKGDIAEGYSVSREKKESFPLTVTSAQKNPTAFYLCASSRRNTGELFFGEGSRLTVL.

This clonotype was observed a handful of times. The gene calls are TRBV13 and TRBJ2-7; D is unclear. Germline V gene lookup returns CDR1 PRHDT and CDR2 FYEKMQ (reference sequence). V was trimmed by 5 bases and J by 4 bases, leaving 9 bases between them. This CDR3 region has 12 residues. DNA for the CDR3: TGTGCCAGCAGCCCACAGTCTTACGAGCAGTACTTC. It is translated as CASSPQSYEQYF.

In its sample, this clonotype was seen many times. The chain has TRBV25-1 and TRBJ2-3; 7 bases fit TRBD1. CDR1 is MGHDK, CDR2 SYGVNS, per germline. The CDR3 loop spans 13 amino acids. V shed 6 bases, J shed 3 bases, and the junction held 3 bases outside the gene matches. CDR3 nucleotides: TGTGCCAGCAGGAAGACAGGGACAGATACGCAGTATTTT. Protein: CASRKTGTDTQYF. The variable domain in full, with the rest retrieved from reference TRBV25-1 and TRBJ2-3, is EADIYQTPRYLVIGTGKKITLECSQTMGHDKMYWYQQDPGMELHLIHYSYGVNSTEKGDLSSESTVSRIRTEHFPLTLESARPSHTSQYLCASRKTGTDTQYFGPGTRLTVL.

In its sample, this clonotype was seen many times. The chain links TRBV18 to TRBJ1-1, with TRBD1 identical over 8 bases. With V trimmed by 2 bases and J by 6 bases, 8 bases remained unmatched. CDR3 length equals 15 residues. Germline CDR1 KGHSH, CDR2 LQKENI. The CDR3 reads CASSPSDRVSAEAFF. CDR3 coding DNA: TGTGCCAGCTCACCATCGGACAGGGTCAGCGCTGAAGCTTTCTTT.

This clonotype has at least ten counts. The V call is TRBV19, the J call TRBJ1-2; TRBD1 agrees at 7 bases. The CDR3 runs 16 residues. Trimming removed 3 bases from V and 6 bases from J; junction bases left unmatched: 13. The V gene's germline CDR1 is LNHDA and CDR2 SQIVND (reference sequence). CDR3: CASSMIGTDGLNGYTF. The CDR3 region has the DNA TGTGCCAGTAGTATGATCGGGACAGACGGACTAAATGGCTACACCTTC.

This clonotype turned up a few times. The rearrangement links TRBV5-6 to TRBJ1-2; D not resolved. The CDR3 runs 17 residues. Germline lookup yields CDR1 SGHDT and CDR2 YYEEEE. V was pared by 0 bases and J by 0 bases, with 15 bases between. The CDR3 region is CASSLAVGTATNYGYTF. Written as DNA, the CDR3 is TGTGCCAGCAGCTTGGCCGTCGGAACAGCCACTAACTATGGCTACACCTTC.

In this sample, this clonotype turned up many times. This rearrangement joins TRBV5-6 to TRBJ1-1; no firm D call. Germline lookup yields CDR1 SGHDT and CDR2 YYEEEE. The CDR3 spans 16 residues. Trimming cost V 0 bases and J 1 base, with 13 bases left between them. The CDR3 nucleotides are TGTGCCAGCAGCTTGGATTTGGCACCTGAGAACACTGAAGCTTTCTTT. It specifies CASSLDLAPENTEAFF.

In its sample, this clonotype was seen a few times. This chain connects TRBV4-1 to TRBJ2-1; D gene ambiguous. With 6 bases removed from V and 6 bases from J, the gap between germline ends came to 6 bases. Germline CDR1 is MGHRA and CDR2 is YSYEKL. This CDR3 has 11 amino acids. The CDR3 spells CASRGSNEQFF. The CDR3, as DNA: TGCGCCAGCAGGGGTAGCAATGAGCAGTTCTTC.

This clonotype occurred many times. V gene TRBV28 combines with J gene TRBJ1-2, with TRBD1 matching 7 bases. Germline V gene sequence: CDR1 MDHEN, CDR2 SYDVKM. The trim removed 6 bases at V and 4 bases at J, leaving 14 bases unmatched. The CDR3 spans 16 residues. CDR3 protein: CASRTLRDSKSYGYTF. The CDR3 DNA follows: TGTGCCAGCAGGACCCTCCGGGACAGCAAAAGCTATGGCTACACCTTC.

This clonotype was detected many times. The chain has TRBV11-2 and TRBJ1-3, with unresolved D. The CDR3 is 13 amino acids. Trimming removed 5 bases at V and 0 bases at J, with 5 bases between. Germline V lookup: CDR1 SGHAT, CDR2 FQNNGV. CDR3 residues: CASSQNSGNTIYF. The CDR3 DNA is TGTGCCAGCAGCCAAAACTCTGGAAACACCATATATTTT.

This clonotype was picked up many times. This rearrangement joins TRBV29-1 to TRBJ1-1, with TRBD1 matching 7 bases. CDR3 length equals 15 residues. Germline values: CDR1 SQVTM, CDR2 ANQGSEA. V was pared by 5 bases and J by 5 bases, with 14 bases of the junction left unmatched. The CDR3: CSVLKGAPGRTEAFF. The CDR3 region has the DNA TGCAGCGTTCTCAAGGGGGCTCCGGGGCGGACTGAAGCTTTCTTT.

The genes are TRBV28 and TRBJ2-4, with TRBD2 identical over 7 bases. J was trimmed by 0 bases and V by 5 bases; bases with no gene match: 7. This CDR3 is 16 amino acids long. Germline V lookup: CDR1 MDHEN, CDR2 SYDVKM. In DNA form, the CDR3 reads TGTGCCAGCAGTGGGGGGGGGACTCTAGCCAAAAACATTCAGTACTTC. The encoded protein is CASSGGGTLAKNIQYF.

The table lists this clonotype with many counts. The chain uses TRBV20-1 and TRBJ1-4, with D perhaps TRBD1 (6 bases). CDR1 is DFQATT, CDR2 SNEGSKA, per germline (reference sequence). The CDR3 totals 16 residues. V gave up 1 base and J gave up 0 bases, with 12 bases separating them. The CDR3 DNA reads TGCAGTGCTAGAGCCCCGGACAGAGCAACTAATGAAAAACTGTTTTTT. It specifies CSARAPDRATNEKLFF.

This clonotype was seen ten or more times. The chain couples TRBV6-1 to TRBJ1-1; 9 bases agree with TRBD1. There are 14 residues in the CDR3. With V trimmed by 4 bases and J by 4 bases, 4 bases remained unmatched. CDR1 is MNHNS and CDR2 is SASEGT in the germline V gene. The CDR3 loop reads CASSGTGGFTEAFF. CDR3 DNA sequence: TGTGCCAGCAGTGGCACAGGGGGCTTCACTGAAGCTTTCTTT.

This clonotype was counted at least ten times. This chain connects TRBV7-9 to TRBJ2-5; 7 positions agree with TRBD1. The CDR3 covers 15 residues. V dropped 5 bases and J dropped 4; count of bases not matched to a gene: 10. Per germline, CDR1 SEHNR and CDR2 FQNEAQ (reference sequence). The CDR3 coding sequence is TGTGCCAGCAGCGGTCGACAGGGCGTCGGAGAGACCCAGTACTTC. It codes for CASSGRQGVGETQYF.

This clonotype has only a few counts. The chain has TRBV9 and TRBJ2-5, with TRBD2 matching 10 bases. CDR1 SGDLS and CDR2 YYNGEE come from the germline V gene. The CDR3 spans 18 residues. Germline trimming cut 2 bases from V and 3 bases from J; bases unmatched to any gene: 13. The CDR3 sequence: CASSVSHAVLAGEETQYF. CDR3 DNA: TGTGCCAGCAGCGTTTCTCATGCCGTTCTAGCGGGGGAAGAGACCCAGTACTTC.

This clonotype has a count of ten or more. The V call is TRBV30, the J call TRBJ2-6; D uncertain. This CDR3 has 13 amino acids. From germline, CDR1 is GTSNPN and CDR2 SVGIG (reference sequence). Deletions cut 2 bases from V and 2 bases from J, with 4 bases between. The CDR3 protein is CAWSSPGANVLTF. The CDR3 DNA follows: TGTGCCTGGAGTTCTCCTGGGGCCAACGTCCTGACTTTC.

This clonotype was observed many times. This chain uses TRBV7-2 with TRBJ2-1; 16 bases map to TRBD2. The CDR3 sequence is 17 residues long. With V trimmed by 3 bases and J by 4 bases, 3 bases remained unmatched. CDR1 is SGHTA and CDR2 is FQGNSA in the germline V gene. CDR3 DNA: TGTGCCAGCAGCTTCTTGGGACTAGCGGGGGGGTACAATGAGCAGTTCTTC. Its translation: CASSFLGLAGGYNEQFF.